These T cell receptor beta chains were read from a single sample in a study of blood T cell repertoires in COVID-19. Here immunoSEQ multiplex PCR was the method, and the copy in TCRdb shows in-frame clones only, minus some. The sample includes a few hundred thousand clones, about nine tenths of them seen just once. The sequenced sample consisted of PBMCs or T cells enriched from blood (not recorded which). All receptors derive from a woman aged 45-59 years who had recovered from COVID-19. Both conserved end residues are part of each CDR3. A clone size is listed for some rows: how often the clone was seen (once, few, many), or a class if it is expanded.

abundance: medium-sized; v_gene: TRBV7-6; CDR3aa: CASQGGSNQPQHF
abundance: -; v_gene: TRBV7-3; CDR3aa: CASSLVAGGYNEQFF
abundance: once; v_gene: TRBV10-1; CDR3aa: CASSDPNTEAFF
abundance: -; v_gene: TRBV15; CDR3aa: CATSRGTGGNEKLFF
abundance: once; v_gene: TRBV5-1; CDR3aa: CASRLFETEAFF
abundance: -; v_gene: TRBV18; CDR3aa: CASSSQGSNQPQHF
abundance: -; v_gene: TRBV29-1; CDR3aa: CSVEDRRGKSYGYTF
abundance: -; v_gene: TRBV27; CDR3aa: CASSFSGRTGTSGANVLTF
abundance: -; v_gene: TRBV7-9; CDR3aa: CASSLGGGVPEAFF
abundance: once; v_gene: TRBV28; CDR3aa: CASSSEGGPNTEAFF
abundance: -; v_gene: TRBV6-4; CDR3aa: CASSDSRVPGLINEQFF
abundance: -; v_gene: TRBV10-3; CDR3aa: CAISESQSYGYTF
abundance: -; v_gene: TRBV7-2; CDR3aa: CASSDWGQGYGYTF
abundance: -; v_gene: TRBV18; CDR3aa: CASSRATYNSPLHF
abundance: once; v_gene: TRBV28; CDR3aa: CASSLEWGVGQPQHF
abundance: -; v_gene: TRBV5-1; CDR3aa: CASSLAGTGGTEAFF
abundance: -; v_gene: TRBV5-4; CDR3aa: CASSYYRLAEETQYF
abundance: -; v_gene: TRBV5-1; CDR3aa: CASSMTSGIDNEQFF
abundance: -; v_gene: TRBV29-1; CDR3aa: CSVDESSGSSQYF
abundance: -; v_gene: TRBV3-1/TRBV3-2; CDR3aa: CASSQDLGVGNEKLFF
abundance: -; v_gene: TRBV21-1; CDR3aa: CASSYGTSGSNEQFF
abundance: -; v_gene: TRBV6-2/TRBV6-3; CDR3aa: CASSLLAGFLHEQYF
abundance: -; v_gene: TRBV5-8; CDR3aa: CASSLGTSEYNEQFF
abundance: -; v_gene: TRBV7-2; CDR3aa: CASSLVASGISYEQYF
abundance: -; v_gene: TRBV27; CDR3aa: CASSLYWGPQETQYF
abundance: -; v_gene: TRBV27; CDR3aa: CASSLARITTYEQYF
abundance: -; v_gene: TRBV30; CDR3aa: CAWRGTAWGTDTQYF
abundance: once; v_gene: TRBV6-5; CDR3aa: CASSYPGQTGANVLTF
abundance: once; v_gene: TRBV6-5; CDR3aa: CASRPDSNYGYTF
abundance: once; v_gene: TRBV11-2; CDR3aa: CASSPSTPRTYYNQPQHF
abundance: -; v_gene: TRBV29-1; CDR3aa: CSVEDAQMNEQYF
abundance: -; v_gene: TRBV11-2; CDR3aa: CASSQNGATSGITDTQYF
abundance: -; v_gene: TRBV5-5; CDR3aa: CASSLATGEYYEQYF